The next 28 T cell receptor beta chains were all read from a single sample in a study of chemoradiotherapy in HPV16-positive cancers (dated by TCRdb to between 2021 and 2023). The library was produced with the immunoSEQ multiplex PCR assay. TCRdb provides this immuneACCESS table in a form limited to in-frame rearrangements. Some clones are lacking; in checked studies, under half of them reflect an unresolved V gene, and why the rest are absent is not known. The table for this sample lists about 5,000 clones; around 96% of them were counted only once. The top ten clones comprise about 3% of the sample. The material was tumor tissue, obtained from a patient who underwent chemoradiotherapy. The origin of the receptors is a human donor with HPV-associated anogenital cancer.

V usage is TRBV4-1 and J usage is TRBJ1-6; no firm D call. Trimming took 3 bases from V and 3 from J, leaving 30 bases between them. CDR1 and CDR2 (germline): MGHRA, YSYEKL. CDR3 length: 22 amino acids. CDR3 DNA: TGCGCCAGCAGCCACCTCCTAGCGGTCGAACAATTTTATCATAGCTATAATTCACCCCTCCACTTT. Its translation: CASSHLLAVEQFYHSYNSPLHF.

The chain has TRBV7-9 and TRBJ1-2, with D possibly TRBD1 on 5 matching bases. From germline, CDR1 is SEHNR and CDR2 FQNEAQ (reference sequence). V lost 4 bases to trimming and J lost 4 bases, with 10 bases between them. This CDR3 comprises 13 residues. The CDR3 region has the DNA TGTGCCAGCAGCTACCAGGGTTCCTATGGCTACACCTTC. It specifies CASSYQGSYGYTF. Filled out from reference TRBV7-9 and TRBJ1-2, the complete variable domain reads DTGVSQNPRHKITKRGQNVTFRCDPISEHNRLYWYRQTLGQGPEFLTYFQNEAQLEKSRLLSDRFSAERPKGSFSTLEIQRTEQGDSAMYLCASSYQGSYGYTFGSGTRLTVV.

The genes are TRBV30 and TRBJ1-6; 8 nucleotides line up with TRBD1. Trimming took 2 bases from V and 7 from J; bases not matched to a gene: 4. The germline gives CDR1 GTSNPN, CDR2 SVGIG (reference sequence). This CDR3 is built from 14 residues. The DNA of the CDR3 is TGTGCCTGGAGTACAGGGACAGGCAATTCACCCCTCCACTTT. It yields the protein CAWSTGTGNSPLHF.

The chain's CDR3 is CASSADTNGYTF. The CDR3 DNA sequence: TGTGCCAGCAGTGCTGACACGAACGGCTACACCTTC. The chain combines TRBV6-1 with TRBJ1-2; D unresolved. Germline V lookup: CDR1 MNHNS, CDR2 SASEGT. The CDR3 is 12 amino acids. V was cut by 4 bases and J by 8 bases, with 11 bases left in between.

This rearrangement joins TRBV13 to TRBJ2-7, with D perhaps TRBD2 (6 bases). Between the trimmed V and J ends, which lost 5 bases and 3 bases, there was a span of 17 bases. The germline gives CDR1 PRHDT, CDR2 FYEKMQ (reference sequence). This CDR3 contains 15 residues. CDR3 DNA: TGTGCCAGCAGCCCCGGGACTGGCCTAAACTACGAGCAGTACTTC. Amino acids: CASSPGTGLNYEQYF.

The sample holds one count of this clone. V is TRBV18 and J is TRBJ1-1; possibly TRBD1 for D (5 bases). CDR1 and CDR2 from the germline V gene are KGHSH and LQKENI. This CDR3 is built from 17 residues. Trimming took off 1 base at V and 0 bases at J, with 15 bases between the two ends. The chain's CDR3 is CASSPQGLFDMNTEAFF. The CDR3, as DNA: TGTGCCAGCTCACCACAGGGGCTATTTGATATGAACACTGAAGCTTTCTTT.

The CDR3 sequence: CASSLMGGQSGELFF. CDR3 nucleotides: TGTGCCAGCAGCTTAATGGGAGGGCAGTCCGGGGAGCTGTTTTTT. The chain links TRBV7-9 to TRBJ2-2; 7 positions match TRBD2. V was pared by 2 bases and J by 6 bases, with 6 bases of the junction left unmatched. Germline loops: CDR1 SEHNR, CDR2 FQNEAQ (reference sequence). The CDR3 consists of 15 residues.

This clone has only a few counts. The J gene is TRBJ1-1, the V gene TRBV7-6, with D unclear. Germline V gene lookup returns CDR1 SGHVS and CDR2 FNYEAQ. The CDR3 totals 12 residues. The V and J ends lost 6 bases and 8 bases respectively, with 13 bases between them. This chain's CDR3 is CASSLLAEEAFF. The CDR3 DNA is TGTGCCAGCAGTCTCTTGGCAGAAGAAGCTTTCTTT.

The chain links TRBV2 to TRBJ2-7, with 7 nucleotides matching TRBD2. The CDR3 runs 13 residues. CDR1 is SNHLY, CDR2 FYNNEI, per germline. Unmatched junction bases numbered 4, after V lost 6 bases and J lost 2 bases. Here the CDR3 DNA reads TGTGCCAGCAGGGCTAGCGGAACCTACGAGCAGTACTTC. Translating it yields CASRASGTYEQYF. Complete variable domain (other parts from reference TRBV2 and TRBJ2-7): EPEVTQTPSHQVTQMGQEVILRCVPISNHLYFYWYRQILGQKVEFLVSFYNNEISEKSEIFDDQFSVERPDGSNFTLKIRSTKLEDSAMYFCASRASGTYEQYFGPGTRLTVT.

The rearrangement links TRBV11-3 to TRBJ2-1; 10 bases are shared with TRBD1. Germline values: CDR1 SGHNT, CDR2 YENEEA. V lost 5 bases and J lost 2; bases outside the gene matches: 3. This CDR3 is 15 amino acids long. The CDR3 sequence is CASSPGTGAYNEQFF. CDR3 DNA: TGTGCCAGCAGCCCCGGGACAGGGGCCTACAATGAGCAGTTCTTC. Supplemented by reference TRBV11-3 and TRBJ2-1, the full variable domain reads EAGVVQSPRYKIIEKKQPVAFWCNPISGHNTLYWYLQNLGQGPELLIRYENEEAVDDSQLPKDRFSAERLKGVDSTLKIQPAELGDSAVYLCASSPGTGAYNEQFFGPGTRLTVL.

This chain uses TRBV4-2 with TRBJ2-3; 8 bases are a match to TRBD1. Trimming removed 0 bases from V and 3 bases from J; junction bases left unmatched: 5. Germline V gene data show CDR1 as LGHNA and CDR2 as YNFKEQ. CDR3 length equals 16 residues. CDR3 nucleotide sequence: TGTGCCAGCAGCCAAGAAACGAGACAGGGGACAGATACGCAGTATTTT. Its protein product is CASSQETRQGTDTQYF.

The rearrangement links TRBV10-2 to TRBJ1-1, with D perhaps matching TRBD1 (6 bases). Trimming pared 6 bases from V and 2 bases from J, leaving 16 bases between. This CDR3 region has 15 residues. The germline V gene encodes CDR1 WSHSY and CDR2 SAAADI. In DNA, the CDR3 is TGCGCCAGCAGGGACCGACAGGACAAAAACACTGAAGCTTTCTTT. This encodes CASRDRQDKNTEAFF.

CDR3 amino acids: CSAAGQVSYGYTF. CDR3 nucleotides: TGCAGCGCCGCTGGACAGGTTAGCTATGGCTACACCTTC. The chain combines TRBV29-1 with TRBJ1-2; TRBD1 agrees at 7 bases. Trimming at V came to 7 bases and at J to 4 bases, leaving 9 bases not matched to a gene. Germline CDR1 reads SQVTM; CDR2 reads ANQGSEA. The CDR3 is 13 amino acids.

In DNA form, the CDR3 reads TGTGCCAGCAGCGTCTTCGGGGACCGGGGTAATTCACCCCTCCACTTT. Protein sequence: CASSVFGDRGNSPLHF. This sequence joins TRBV11-2 and TRBJ1-6, with D perhaps matching TRBD1 (5 bases). V was pared by 5 bases and J by 6 bases, with 17 bases between. This CDR3 contains 16 residues. Germline CDR1 SGHAT, CDR2 FQNNGV.

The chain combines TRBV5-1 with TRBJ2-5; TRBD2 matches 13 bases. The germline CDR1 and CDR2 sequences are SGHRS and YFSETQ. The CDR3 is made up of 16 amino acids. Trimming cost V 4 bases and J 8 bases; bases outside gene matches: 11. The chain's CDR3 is CASSRDPGLAGSTQYF. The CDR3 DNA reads TGCGCCAGCAGCCGAGATCCGGGACTAGCGGGGAGTACCCAGTACTTC. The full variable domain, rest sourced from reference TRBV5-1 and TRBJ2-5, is KAGVTQTPRYLIKTRGQQVTLSCSPISGHRSVSWYQQTPGQGLQFLFEYFSETQRNKGNFPGRFSGRQFSNSRSEMNVSTLELGDSALYLCASSRDPGLAGSTQYFGPGTRLLVL.

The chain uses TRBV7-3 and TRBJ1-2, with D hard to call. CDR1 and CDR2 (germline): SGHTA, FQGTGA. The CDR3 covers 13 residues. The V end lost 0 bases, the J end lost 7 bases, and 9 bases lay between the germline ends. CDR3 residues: CASSLTRWSGYTF. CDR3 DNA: TGTGCCAGCAGCTTAACCAGGTGGTCTGGCTACACCTTC.

CDR3 sequence reads: CASSPLLDSGSNEQFF. In DNA, the CDR3 is TGTGCCAGCAGCCCACTCCTCGACAGCGGGAGTAATGAGCAGTTCTTC. This chain links TRBV7-9 with TRBJ2-1; 8 bases map to TRBD2. J gave up 7 bases and V 5 bases, and 13 bases lay outside the gene matches. CDR3 length: 16 amino acids. Germline assignment: CDR1 SEHNR and CDR2 FQNEAQ (reference sequence).

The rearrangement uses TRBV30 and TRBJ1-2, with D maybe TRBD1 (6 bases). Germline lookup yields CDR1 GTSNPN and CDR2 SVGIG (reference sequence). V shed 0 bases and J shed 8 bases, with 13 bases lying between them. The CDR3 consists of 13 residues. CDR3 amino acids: CAWSVRGAWGYTF. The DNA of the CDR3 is TGTGCCTGGAGTGTCAGGGGAGCCTGGGGCTACACCTTC.

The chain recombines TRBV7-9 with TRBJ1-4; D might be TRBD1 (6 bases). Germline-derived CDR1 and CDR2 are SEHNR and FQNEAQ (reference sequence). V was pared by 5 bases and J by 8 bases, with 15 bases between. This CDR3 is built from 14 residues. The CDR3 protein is CASSAVGTKEKLFF. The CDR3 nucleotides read TGTGCCAGCAGCGCGGTCGGGACAAAAGAAAAACTGTTTTTT.

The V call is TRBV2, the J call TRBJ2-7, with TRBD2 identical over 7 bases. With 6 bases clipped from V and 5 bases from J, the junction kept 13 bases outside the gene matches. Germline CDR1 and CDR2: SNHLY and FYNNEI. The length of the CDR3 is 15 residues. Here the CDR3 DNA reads TGTGCCAGCAGGACGAATAAAGCGGGGTCCGACGAGCAGTACTTC. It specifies CASRTNKAGSDEQYF.

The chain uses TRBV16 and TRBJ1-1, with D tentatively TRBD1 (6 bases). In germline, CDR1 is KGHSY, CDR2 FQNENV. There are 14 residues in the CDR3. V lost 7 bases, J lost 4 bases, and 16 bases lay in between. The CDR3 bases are TGTGCCAGCACCGTGAAACAGGGCGCCACTGAAGCTTTCTTT. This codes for CASTVKQGATEAFF. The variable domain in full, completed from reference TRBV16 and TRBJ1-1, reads GEEVAQTPKHLVRGEGQKAKLYCAPIKGHSYVFWYQQVLKNEFKFLISFQNENVFDETGMPKERFSAKCLPNSPCSLEIQATKLEDSAVYFCASTVKQGATEAFFGQGTRLTVV.

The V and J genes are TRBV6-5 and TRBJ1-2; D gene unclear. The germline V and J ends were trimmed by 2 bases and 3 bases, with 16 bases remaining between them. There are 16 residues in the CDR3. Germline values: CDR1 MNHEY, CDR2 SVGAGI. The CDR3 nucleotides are TGTGCCAGCAGTTACCGATTTGGTGGCCAGGACTATGGCTACACCTTC. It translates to CASSYRFGGQDYGYTF.

The CDR3 sequence is CASSGRGRTDTQYF. The CDR3 DNA reads TGTGCCAGCAGTGGGCGGGGCCGCACAGATACGCAGTATTTT. The rearrangement links TRBV6-1 to TRBJ2-3, with D possibly being TRBD2 (6 bases). Germline V gene sequence: CDR1 MNHNS, CDR2 SASEGT. V was clipped by 4 bases and J by 1 base, with 9 bases between them. CDR3 length equals 14 residues.

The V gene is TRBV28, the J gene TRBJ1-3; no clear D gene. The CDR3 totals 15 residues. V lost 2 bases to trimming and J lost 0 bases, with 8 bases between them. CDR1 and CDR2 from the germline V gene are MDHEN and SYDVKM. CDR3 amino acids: CASSLPLSSGNTIYF. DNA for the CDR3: TGTGCCAGCAGTTTACCATTGAGCTCTGGAAACACCATATATTTT.

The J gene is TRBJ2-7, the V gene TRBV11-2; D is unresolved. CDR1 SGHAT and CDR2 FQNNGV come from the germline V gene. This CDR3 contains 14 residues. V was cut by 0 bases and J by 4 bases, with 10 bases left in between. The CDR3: CASSLDWGPYEQYF. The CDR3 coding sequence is TGTGCCAGCAGCTTAGATTGGGGTCCATACGAGCAGTACTTC.

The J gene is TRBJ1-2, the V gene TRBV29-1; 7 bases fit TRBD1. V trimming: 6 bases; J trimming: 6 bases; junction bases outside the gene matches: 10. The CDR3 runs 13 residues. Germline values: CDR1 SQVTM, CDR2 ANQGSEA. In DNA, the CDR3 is TGCAGCGTGGGCCCACAGGGGAGGAATGGCTACACCTTC. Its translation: CSVGPQGRNGYTF. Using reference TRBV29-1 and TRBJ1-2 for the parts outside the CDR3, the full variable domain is SAVISQKPSRDICQRGTSLTIQCQVDSQVTMMFWYRQQPGQSLTLIATANQGSEATYESGFVIDKFPISRPNLTFSTLTVSNMSPEDSSIYLCSVGPQGRNGYTFGSGTRLTVV.

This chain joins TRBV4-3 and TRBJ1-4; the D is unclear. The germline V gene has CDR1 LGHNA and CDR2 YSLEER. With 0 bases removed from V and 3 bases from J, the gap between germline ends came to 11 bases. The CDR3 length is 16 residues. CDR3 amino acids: CASSQDRDGPNEKLFF. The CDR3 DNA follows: TGCGCCAGCAGCCAAGATCGTGACGGCCCTAATGAAAAACTGTTTTTT.

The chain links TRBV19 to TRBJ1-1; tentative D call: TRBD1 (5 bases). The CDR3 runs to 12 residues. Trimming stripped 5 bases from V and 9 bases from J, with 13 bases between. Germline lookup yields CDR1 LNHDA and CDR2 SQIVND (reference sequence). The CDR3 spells CASSPSRGKAFF. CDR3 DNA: TGTGCCAGTAGTCCTAGTCGGGGGAAAGCTTTCTTT.